This TCR beta chain was retrieved from a study of identical twins. Study results and caveats: Abundant beta clonotypes from cord blood had fewer insertions, unlike memory repertoires, which showed none.

The CDR3 is 14 amino acids. Germline V lookup: CDR1 SGHRS, CDR2 YFSETQ. A note on this clonotype: Its antigen is unidentified.

TCRdb processed the 5' RACE reads anew with MiXCR; each CDR3 protein has one entry. The sample holds 1.5 million to 2 million distinct CDR3 sequences; under 35% are singletons and the top ten take more than 0.25%. This TCR derives from a newborn girl in good health. The rearrangement links TRBV5-1 to TRBJ2-1; weak D call: TRBD2 (5 bases). The DNA end favors TRBJ2-7, so the J call may be wrong. The specimen sequenced was cord blood. The CDR3 sequence: CASSLRDLDNEQYF. Written as DNA, the CDR3 is TGCGCCAGCAGCTTGCGGGATCTCGACAATGAGCAGTACTTC.